A single sample gave rise to the 31 T cell receptor beta chains below, sequenced in a study of cytomegalovirus exposure and HLA in healthy donors. In the PCR, 60 Vbeta and 13 Jbeta primers were used. Generated by immunoSEQ multiplex PCR, the TCRdb table keeps only in-frame clones and is missing some. The sample records under 150,000 clones, approximately 83% being singletons. Material for sequencing was PBMCs. The receptors stem from a male donor in good health and CMV-seronegative.

In DNA, the CDR3 is TGTGCCAGCAGTTTAATAGGGGCTGGACAGCCCCAGCATTTT. Its protein is CASSLIGAGQPQHF. V usage is TRBV27 and J usage is TRBJ1-5, with D maybe TRBD1 (5 bases). In germline, CDR1 is MNHEY, CDR2 SMNVEV (reference sequence). The CDR3 extends over 14 amino acids. The germline V and J ends were trimmed by 2 bases and 7 bases, with 12 bases remaining between them.

The chain has TRBV10-3 and TRBJ2-3; 10 bases match TRBD2. Germline lookup yields CDR1 ENHRY and CDR2 SYGVKD. The ends lost 2 bases at V and 3 bases at J; junction bases unmatched: 5. The CDR3 runs 16 residues. The CDR3 nucleotides are TGTGCCATCAGTGAGAGCGGGAGGGCAAAAACAGATACGCAGTATTTT. It specifies CAISESGRAKTDTQYF.

This chain connects TRBV27 to TRBJ2-7, with TRBD1 matching 7 bases. Germline V gene sequence: CDR1 MNHEY, CDR2 SMNVEV (reference sequence). V was pared by 0 bases and J by 3 bases, with 2 bases of the junction left unmatched. The CDR3 loop spans 14 amino acids. The CDR3 region is CASSLSGQNYEQYF. CDR3 DNA sequence: TGTGCCAGCAGTTTATCGGGACAGAACTACGAGCAGTACTTC.

The rearrangement joins TRBV4-3 to TRBJ2-4, with 8 nucleotides matching TRBD2. This CDR3 comprises 16 residues. The germline CDR1 and CDR2 sequences are LGHNA and YSLEER. The V segment lost 0 bases and the J segment 12 bases; nucleotides outside the gene matches: 13. This chain's CDR3 is CASSQDPERELAAQYF. The CDR3 DNA sequence: TGCGCCAGCAGCCAAGATCCGGAGCGGGAGCTCGCTGCTCAGTACTTC.

CDR3 sequence reads: CASSPRGTSGMNEQFF. CDR3 coding DNA: TGTGCCAGCTCACCGAGGGGCACTAGCGGGATGAATGAGCAGTTCTTC. The J gene is TRBJ2-1, the V gene TRBV18, with 10 bases fitting TRBD2. J was trimmed by 7 bases and V by 3 bases; bases with no gene match: 9. CDR1 is KGHSH, CDR2 LQKENI, per germline. This CDR3 contains 16 residues.

This clone has a handful of counts. J is TRBJ2-3 and V is TRBV5-1; D may be TRBD1 (5 bases). With 3 bases removed from V and 2 bases from J, the gap between germline ends came to 10 bases. The germline CDR1 and CDR2 sequences are SGHRS and YFSETQ. CDR3 length: 14 residues. The CDR3 DNA is TGCGCCAGCAGCTCGCAGGGATTCACAGATACGCAGTATTTT. The encoded protein is CASSSQGFTDTQYF. The whole variable domain, filled in from reference TRBV5-1 and TRBJ2-3, reads KAGVTQTPRYLIKTRGQQVTLSCSPISGHRSVSWYQQTPGQGLQFLFEYFSETQRNKGNFPGRFSGRQFSNSRSEMNVSTLELGDSALYLCASSSQGFTDTQYFGPGTRLTVL.

This sequence joins TRBV14 and TRBJ2-1, with a weak D call TRBD2 (5 bases). Looked up from germline, CDR1 is SGHDN and CDR2 is FVKESK. Trimming took off 8 bases at V and 0 bases at J, with 17 bases between the two ends. This CDR3 has 16 residues. DNA of the CDR3: TGTGCCAGCCTGAGGGAGCGGCCCTTCTCCTACAATGAGCAGTTCTTC. Amino acid sequence: CASLRERPFSYNEQFF. The whole variable domain, remainder taken from reference TRBV14 and TRBJ2-1, is EAGVTQFPSHSVIEKGQTVTLRCDPISGHDNLYWYRRVMGKEIKFLLHFVKESKQDESGMPNNRFLAERTGGTYSTLKVQPAELEDSGVYFCASLRERPFSYNEQFFGPGTRLTVL.

A single count supports this clone. This chain uses TRBV27 with TRBJ2-2; 10 positions agree with TRBD2. The V and J ends lost 8 bases and 4 bases, in that order; junction bases with no gene match: 10. Germline V gene lookup returns CDR1 MNHEY and CDR2 SMNVEV (reference sequence). The CDR3 loop spans 16 amino acids. CDR3 loop: CASGPGLALSTGELFF. The DNA for the CDR3 is TGTGCCAGCGGACCGGGACTAGCGCTCTCCACCGGGGAGCTGTTTTTT.

The V gene is TRBV14, the J gene TRBJ2-1; TRBD1 aligns across 10 bases. The germline gives CDR1 SGHDN, CDR2 FVKESK. Trimming removed 4 bases from V and 5 bases from J; junction bases left unmatched: 5. This CDR3 comprises 15 residues. The CDR3 sequence is CASSLRDRGHNEQFF. The CDR3 nucleotides read TGTGCCAGCAGCCTCAGGGACAGGGGTCACAATGAGCAGTTCTTC.

The genes are TRBV11-2 and TRBJ1-2; 10 bases agree with TRBD1. The CDR3 has 15 amino acids. After removal of 5 bases from V and 5 bases from J, the junction contained 8 bases not matched to a gene. CDR1 is SGHAT and CDR2 is FQNNGV in the germline V gene. CDR3 sequence: CASSPYRTGGYGYTF. The CDR3 DNA follows: TGTGCCAGCAGCCCTTATCGGACAGGGGGTTATGGCTACACCTTC.

This chain connects TRBV2 to TRBJ2-7; 7 bases fit TRBD2. CDR1 is SNHLY and CDR2 is FYNNEI in the germline V gene. This CDR3 has 15 residues. With 5 bases clipped from V and 2 bases from J, the junction kept 9 bases outside the gene matches. CDR3 loop: CASSRDQAGPYEQYF. The CDR3 DNA follows: TGTGCCAGCAGTCGAGACCAAGCGGGGCCCTACGAGCAGTACTTC.

This chain uses TRBV5-1 with TRBJ2-5; D gene uncertain. The end of the DNA fits TRBJ2-7 better, so the J call may be wrong. The CDR3 is made up of 12 amino acids. Looked up from germline, CDR1 is SGHRS and CDR2 is YFSETQ. CDR3 in DNA: TGCGCCAGCAGCCTGAGCTCCTACGAGCAGTACTTC. Amino acid sequence: CASSLSSYEQYF.

This chain connects TRBV9 to TRBJ2-5; 7 positions match TRBD2. Germline V CDR1 and CDR2: SGDLS, YYNGEE. V lost 0 bases and J lost 5; bases outside the gene matches: 4. This CDR3 region has 14 residues. DNA for the CDR3: TGTGCCAGCAGCGTAGGGACTAGGGGCGAGACCCAGTACTTC. It codes for CASSVGTRGETQYF.

The V call is TRBV5-1, the J call TRBJ2-7; D is unclear. V dropped 1 base and J dropped 5 bases, with 10 bases sitting between them. CDR1 is SGHRS and CDR2 is YFSETQ in the germline V gene. The CDR3 consists of 13 residues. In DNA form, the CDR3 reads TGCGCCAGCAGCTTGCTAGATATGCACGAGCAGTACTTC. Encoded protein: CASSLLDMHEQYF.

The V and J genes are TRBV5-1 and TRBJ2-1; 10 bases agree with TRBD1. With 0 bases clipped from V and 8 bases from J, the junction kept 8 bases outside the gene matches. This CDR3 is 16 amino acids long. CDR1 and CDR2 (germline): SGHRS, YFSETQ. CDR3 sequence reads: CASSLGQGASRDEQFF. In nucleotides, the CDR3 is TGCGCCAGCAGCTTGGGACAGGGGGCGAGTAGAGATGAGCAGTTCTTC.

V and J are TRBV14 and TRBJ2-2; D remains ambiguous. V dropped 8 bases and J dropped 1 base, with 17 bases sitting between them. Germline-derived CDR1 and CDR2 are SGHDN and FVKESK. The CDR3 covers 16 residues. The CDR3 region has the DNA TGTGCCAGCCAATCCAGCGCCATGTTGAACACCGGGGAGCTGTTTTTT. This encodes CASQSSAMLNTGELFF.

This clone was detected only once. V is TRBV19 and J is TRBJ1-5; D is undetermined. There are 14 residues in the CDR3. The germline V gene has CDR1 LNHDA and CDR2 SQIVND (reference sequence). V dropped 5 bases and J dropped 1 base, with 9 bases sitting between them. The DNA for the CDR3 is TGTGCCAGTAGTCCTGGGAGGAGCAATCAGCCCCAGCATTTT. The encoded protein is CASSPGRSNQPQHF.

The J gene is TRBJ2-2, the V gene TRBV19; D might be TRBD2 (5 bases). The CDR3 runs 17 residues. Germline loops: CDR1 LNHDA, CDR2 SQIVND (reference sequence). Trimming left V 8 bases short and J 2 bases short, with 21 bases between. CDR3 sequence reads: CASHWMPDFLNTGELFF. The CDR3 DNA sequence: TGTGCCAGTCATTGGATGCCGGACTTCCTTAACACCGGGGAGCTGTTTTTT.

As to this clone: The sample contains more than one DNA sequence encoding this CDR3. This chain joins TRBV6-5 and TRBJ1-1; TRBD1 matches at 7 bases. Germline CDR1 and CDR2: MNHEY and SVGAGI. V was clipped by 8 bases and J by 6 bases; unmatched bases: 3. The CDR3 length is 11 residues. The chain's CDR3 is CASLGGPEAFF. The CDR3 DNA reads as TGTGCCAGCCTAGGGGGCCCTGAAGCTTTCTTT.

This sequence joins TRBV18 and TRBJ1-1, with TRBD1 as a possible D gene (5 bases). Trimming shortened V by 8 bases and J by 7 bases, and 20 bases separated the two germline ends. Germline loops: CDR1 KGHSH, CDR2 LQKENI. The CDR3 extends over 14 amino acids. The CDR3 reads CASQLSDSSLEAFF. The CDR3 coding sequence is TGTGCCAGCCAACTCTCCGACAGCTCCCTTGAAGCTTTCTTT.

The table lists this clone with a count of one. The chain joins TRBV29-1 to TRBJ2-7; possibly TRBD1 for D (6 bases). Per germline, CDR1 SQVTM and CDR2 ANQGSEA. V was clipped by 6 bases and J by 3 bases, with 15 bases between them. The length of the CDR3 is 13 residues. In nucleotides, the CDR3 is TGCAGCGTGGATGACAGGACAAGCTACGAGCAGTACTTC. This codes for CSVDDRTSYEQYF.

The chain uses TRBV5-1 and TRBJ2-5; D possibly corresponds to TRBD1 (6 bases). CDR3 size: 16 residues. The V end lost 2 bases, the J end lost 1 base, and 15 bases lay between the germline ends. The germline V gene encodes CDR1 SGHRS and CDR2 YFSETQ. The CDR3 reads CASSFWTDAPQETQYF. In DNA, the CDR3 is TGCGCCAGCAGCTTCTGGACAGATGCGCCCCAAGAGACCCAGTACTTC.

This clone has just one count. This chain connects TRBV18 to TRBJ1-5; TRBD1 agrees at 7 bases. The J segment lost 7 bases and the V segment lost 3 bases, leaving 3 bases of the junction unmatched. The CDR3 runs to 13 residues. Germline loops: CDR1 KGHSH, CDR2 LQKENI. The CDR3 reads CASSPAGGQPQHF. DNA for the CDR3: TGTGCCAGCTCACCGGCAGGGGGACAGCCCCAGCATTTT.

The genes are TRBV9 and TRBJ2-1; 15 positions match TRBD2. This CDR3 comprises 17 residues. From germline, CDR1 is SGDLS and CDR2 YYNGEE. The junction had 5 bases not matched to a gene; V was cut back by 4 bases and J by 3 bases. The CDR3 loop is CASSLGTSGGLYNEQFF. CDR3 DNA: TGTGCCAGCAGCTTAGGGACTAGCGGGGGGCTCTACAATGAGCAGTTCTTC.

The J gene is TRBJ2-3, the V gene TRBV5-4; TRBD1 is a possible D gene (5 bases). CDR3 length: 15 residues. V was shortened by 4 bases and J by 0 bases, with 12 bases between the two germline ends. Germline V lookup: CDR1 SGHNT, CDR2 YYREEE (reference sequence). For the CDR3, the DNA is TGTGCCAGCAGCCCGCCGGACACCAGCACAGATACGCAGTATTTT. Protein: CASSPPDTSTDTQYF. The whole variable domain, filled in from reference TRBV5-4 and TRBJ2-3, reads ETGVTQSPTHLIKTRGQQVTLRCSSQSGHNTVSWYQQALGQGPQFIFQYYREEENGRGNFPPRFSGLQFPNYSSELNVNALELDDSALYLCASSPPDTSTDTQYFGPGTRLTVL.

The sample holds a few counts of this clone. This chain connects TRBV28 to TRBJ1-5, with D uncertain. Germline V CDR1 and CDR2: MDHEN, SYDVKM. Trimming pared 5 bases from V and 7 bases from J, leaving 9 bases between. The CDR3 is made up of 12 amino acids. CDR3 bases: TGTGCCAGCAGTGAGGGAAAACAGCCCCAGCATTTT. Translated: CASSEGKQPQHF.

The CDR3 bases are TGTGCCAGCAGTGAAAGGACTAGCGGGAACAATGAGCAGTTCTTC. Amino acids: CASSERTSGNNEQFF. This rearrangement joins TRBV6-1 to TRBJ2-1, with 12 positions matching TRBD2. The CDR3 length is 15 residues. The V gene's germline CDR1 is MNHNS and CDR2 SASEGT. Trimming at V came to 2 bases and at J to 5 bases, leaving 1 base not matched to a gene.

CDR3 sequence: CASSQEGLGGRGTDTQYF. DNA for the CDR3: TGCGCCAGCAGCCAAGAAGGTCTGGGTGGGAGAGGCACAGATACGCAGTATTTT. The chain joins TRBV4-3 to TRBJ2-3, with a weak D call TRBD2 (5 bases). Germline loops: CDR1 LGHNA, CDR2 YSLEER. V lost 0 bases and J 1 base, leaving 17 bases between the germline ends. The CDR3 consists of 18 residues.

The chain couples TRBV5-1 to TRBJ2-7; 10 bases are shared with TRBD1. Germline CDR1 SGHRS, CDR2 YFSETQ. This CDR3 has 15 amino acids. Unmatched junction bases numbered 7, after V lost 0 bases and J lost 7 bases. This chain's CDR3 is CASSLGGTGAREQYF. CDR3 sequence (DNA): TGCGCCAGCAGCTTGGGCGGGACAGGGGCAAGGGAGCAGTACTTC.

This chain joins TRBV7-9 and TRBJ2-1, with D perhaps matching TRBD2 (5 bases). The CDR3 runs to 18 residues. Per germline, CDR1 SEHNR and CDR2 FQNEAQ (reference sequence). V lost 5 bases, J lost 5 bases, and 25 bases lay in between. CDR3 DNA: TGTGCCAGCAGCGGAACGTGGCTGCCAGCGGAGTCCGACAATGAGCAGTTCTTC. Translating gives CASSGTWLPAESDNEQFF. The full variable domain, completed using reference TRBV7-9 and TRBJ2-1, is DTGVSQNPRHKITKRGQNVTFRCDPISEHNRLYWYRQTLGQGPEFLTYFQNEAQLEKSRLLSDRFSAERPKGSFSTLEIQRTEQGDSAMYLCASSGTWLPAESDNEQFFGPGTRLTVL.

This chain uses TRBV6-4 with TRBJ2-3; 7 nucleotides agree with TRBD2. CDR1 and CDR2 from the germline V gene are MRHNA and SNTAGT. J gave up 2 bases and V 4 bases, and 3 bases lay outside the gene matches. The length of the CDR3 is 14 residues. This chain's CDR3 is CASSGGRATDTQYF. In nucleotides, the CDR3 is TGTGCCAGCAGTGGGGGGAGGGCCACAGATACGCAGTATTTT.